Presented here are 15 T cell receptor beta chains from one specimen sequenced in a study of cytomegalovirus exposure and HLA in healthy donors. The PCR used 60 Vbeta and 13 Jbeta primers. This table comes from immunoSEQ multiplex PCR, and its TCRdb copy is limited to in-frame clones, with some not included. The sample contains roughly 120,000 clones, 76% of which appear only once. The sample comprised PBMCs. The source is a woman aged 45-65 years in good health and CMV-seropositive.

CDR3 DNA: TGCGCCAGCAGTTCGACTAGCAGGCGCTACAATGAGCAGTTCTTC. Translating it yields CASSSTSRRYNEQFF. V and J are TRBV5-1 and TRBJ2-1, with TRBD2 identical over 7 bases. Losses at the gene ends were 5 bases for V and 3 bases for J; bases not matched to a gene: 8. The CDR3 has 15 amino acids. Germline V gene data show CDR1 as SGHRS and CDR2 as YFSETQ.

V usage is TRBV19 and J usage is TRBJ2-5, with D perhaps TRBD2 (5 bases). The germline gives CDR1 LNHDA, CDR2 SQIVND (reference sequence). This CDR3 has 13 residues. Trimming shortened V by 5 bases and J by 2 bases, and 9 bases separated the two germline ends. CDR3 sequence (DNA): TGTGCCAGTAGTCTCCGGGATCAAGAGACCCAGTACTTC. Translation: CASSLRDQETQYF.

As for this clone: One end of the junction does not line up with germline, which may come from a read error. The chain employs TRBV7-9 and TRBJ2-3, with TRBD2 as a possible D gene (6 bases). Germline-derived CDR1 and CDR2 are SEHNR and FQNEAQ (reference sequence). The CDR3 length is 14 residues. The CDR3 nucleotides read TGTTCCAGCAGCCCCCTCGGAGGGAGAGATACGCAGTATTTT. Protein product: CSSSPLGGRDTQYF.

CDR3 region: CASRGRGAYEQYF. CDR3 coding DNA: TGTGCCTCCAGGGGACGGGGCGCCTACGAGCAGTACTTC. J is TRBJ2-7 and V is TRBV19; possibly TRBD1 for D (6 bases). V was shortened by 11 bases and J by 2 bases, with 16 bases between the two germline ends. Germline CDR1 is LNHDA and CDR2 is SQIVND (reference sequence). The CDR3 sequence is 13 residues long.

The genes are TRBV5-4 and TRBJ2-7; TRBD1 aligns across 9 bases. The CDR3 contains 14 residues. The ends lost 1 base at V and 5 bases at J; junction bases unmatched: 4. Germline CDR1 is SGHNT and CDR2 is YYREEE (reference sequence). CDR3 loop: CASSLRQGGNEQYF. In DNA, the CDR3 is TGTGCCAGCAGCTTGAGACAGGGGGGCAACGAGCAGTACTTC. Using reference TRBV5-4 and TRBJ2-7 for the parts outside the CDR3, the full variable domain is ETGVTQSPTHLIKTRGQQVTLRCSSQSGHNTVSWYQQALGQGPQFIFQYYREEENGRGNFPPRFSGLQFPNYSSELNVNALELDDSALYLCASSLRQGGNEQYFGPGTRLTVT.

The CDR3 DNA is TGTGCCAGCAGCCAAGATCCGGGACAGTTCACAGATACGCAGTATTTT. Protein: CASSQDPGQFTDTQYF. The genes are TRBV4-2 and TRBJ2-3; the match to TRBD1 covers 7 bases. Germline CDR1 and CDR2: LGHNA and YNFKEQ. This CDR3 is built from 16 residues. The trim removed 0 bases at V and 2 bases at J, leaving 5 bases unmatched.

The table lists this clone with a few counts. The chain couples TRBV29-1 to TRBJ2-7; TRBD1 matches at 11 bases. The CDR3 extends over 13 amino acids. Trimming took 6 bases from V and 3 from J; bases not matched to a gene: 4. Germline CDR1 and CDR2: SQVTM and ANQGSEA. CDR3 sequence (DNA): TGCAGCGTGGGTGGGACAGGGGGCTACGAGCAGTACTTC. This sequence encodes CSVGGTGGYEQYF.

The chain couples TRBV6-1 to TRBJ2-7; 10 bases fit TRBD1. Trimming removed 6 bases from V and 5 bases from J; junction bases left unmatched: 4. Germline V CDR1 and CDR2: MNHNS, SASEGT. CDR3 length equals 13 residues. The CDR3 loop is CASSRDRGDEQYF. CDR3 bases: TGTGCCAGCAGCCGGGACAGGGGCGACGAGCAGTACTTC.

In its sample, this clone was seen a few times. V usage is TRBV6-5 and J usage is TRBJ2-2; 7 bases agree with TRBD1. Germline-derived CDR1 and CDR2 are MNHEY and SVGAGI. V shed 6 bases and J 2 bases; nucleotides not matched to a gene: 6. This CDR3 comprises 15 residues. The CDR3 DNA reads TGTGCCAGCAGATCGACAGGGACAAACACCGGGGAGCTGTTTTTT. This sequence encodes CASRSTGTNTGELFF.

The V and J genes are TRBV6-5 and TRBJ1-4, with 9 bases matching TRBD1. The CDR3 is made up of 15 amino acids. Trimming took 6 bases from V and 7 from J; bases not matched to a gene: 9. The V gene's germline CDR1 is MNHEY and CDR2 SVGAGI. The CDR3 reads CASSRLPGQGEKLFF. The CDR3 coding sequence is TGTGCCAGCAGCCGACTACCGGGACAGGGTGAAAAACTGTTTTTT.

This clone occurred once. The V gene is TRBV13, the J gene TRBJ2-1, with a possible D match to TRBD2 (5 bases). Germline CDR1 PRHDT, CDR2 FYEKMQ (reference sequence). V was clipped by 3 bases and J by 0 bases, with 12 bases between them. This CDR3 comprises 16 residues. As DNA, the CDR3 is TGTGCCAGCAGCTTTACCGGACTGAGCTCCTACAATGAGCAGTTCTTC. Translation: CASSFTGLSSYNEQFF.

The genes are TRBV11-1 and TRBJ2-5; TRBD2 matches 16 bases. The CDR3 extends over 17 amino acids. V lost 4 bases to trimming and J lost 5 bases; unmatched junction nucleotides: 7. Germline assignment: CDR1 SGHAT and CDR2 FQDESV (reference sequence). The CDR3 bases are TGTGCCAGCAGCTCGCCGGGACTAGCGGGGGGGCTCGAGACCCAGTACTTC. Translating gives CASSSPGLAGGLETQYF.

The CDR3 loop reads CASSVQGSEKLFF. CDR3 in DNA: TGTGCCAGCAGTGTGCAGGGTAGTGAAAAACTGTTTTTT. The rearrangement joins TRBV2 to TRBJ1-4, with D possibly matching TRBD1 (5 bases). There are 13 residues in the CDR3. Germline CDR1 and CDR2: SNHLY and FYNNEI. Trimming took off 4 bases at V and 7 bases at J, with 10 bases between the two ends.

The chain carries TRBV19 and TRBJ1-5, with 7 bases aligning to TRBD1. Per germline, CDR1 LNHDA and CDR2 SQIVND (reference sequence). The CDR3 is made up of 15 amino acids. J gave up 7 bases and V 1 base, and 7 bases lay outside the gene matches. The CDR3 protein is CASSIGGGAGQPQHF. For the CDR3, the DNA is TGTGCCAGTAGTATAGGAGGGGGCGCAGGGCAGCCCCAGCATTTT.

V and J are TRBV9 and TRBJ2-3; TRBD2 aligns across 7 bases. V shed 0 bases, J shed 0 bases, and the junction held 1 base outside the gene matches. CDR3 length: 15 amino acids. The V gene's germline CDR1 is SGDLS and CDR2 YYNGEE. The CDR3 nucleotides are TGTGCCAGCAGCGTAGCTAGCGGTAGCACAGATACGCAGTATTTT. It specifies CASSVASGSTDTQYF.